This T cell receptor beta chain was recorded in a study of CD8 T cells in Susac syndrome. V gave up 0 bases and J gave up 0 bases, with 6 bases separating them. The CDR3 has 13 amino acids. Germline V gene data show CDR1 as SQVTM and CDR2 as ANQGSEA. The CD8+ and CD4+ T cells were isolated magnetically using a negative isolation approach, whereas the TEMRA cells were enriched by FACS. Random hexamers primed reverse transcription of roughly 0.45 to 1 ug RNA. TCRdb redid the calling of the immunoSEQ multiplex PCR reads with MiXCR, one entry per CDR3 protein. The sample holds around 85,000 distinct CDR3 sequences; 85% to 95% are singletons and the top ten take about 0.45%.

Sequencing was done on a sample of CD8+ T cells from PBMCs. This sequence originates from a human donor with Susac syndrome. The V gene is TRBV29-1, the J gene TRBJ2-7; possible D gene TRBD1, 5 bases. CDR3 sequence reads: CSVEEDISYEQYF. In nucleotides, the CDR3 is TGCAGCGTTGAAGAGGACATCTCCTACGAGCAGTACTTC.